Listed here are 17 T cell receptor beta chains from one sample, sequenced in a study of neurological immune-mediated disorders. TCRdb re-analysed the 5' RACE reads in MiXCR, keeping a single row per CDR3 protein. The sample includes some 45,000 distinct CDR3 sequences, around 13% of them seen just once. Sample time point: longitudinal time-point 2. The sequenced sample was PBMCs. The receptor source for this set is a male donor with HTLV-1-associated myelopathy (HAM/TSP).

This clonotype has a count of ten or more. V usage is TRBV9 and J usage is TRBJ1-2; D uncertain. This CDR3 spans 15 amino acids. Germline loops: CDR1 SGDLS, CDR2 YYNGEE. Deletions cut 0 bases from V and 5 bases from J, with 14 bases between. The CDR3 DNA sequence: TGTGCCAGCAGCGTAGCCCTAGGACTGGAATATGGCTACACCTTC. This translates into CASSVALGLEYGYTF.

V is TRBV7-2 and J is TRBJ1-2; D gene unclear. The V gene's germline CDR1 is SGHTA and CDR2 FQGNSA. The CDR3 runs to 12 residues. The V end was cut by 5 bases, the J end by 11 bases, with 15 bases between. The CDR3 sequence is CASSPPAMGYTF. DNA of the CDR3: TGTGCCAGCAGCCCTCCGGCCATGGGGTACACCTTC.

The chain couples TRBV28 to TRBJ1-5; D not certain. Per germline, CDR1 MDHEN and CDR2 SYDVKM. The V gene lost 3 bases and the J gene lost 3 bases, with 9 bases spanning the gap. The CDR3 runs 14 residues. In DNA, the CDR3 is TGTGCCAGCAGTTTTGGACGGCCCAATCAGCCCCAGCATTTT. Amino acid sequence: CASSFGRPNQPQHF.

The CDR3, as DNA: TGTGCCAGCAACTTCTCCCGGGGTAGCGGTACAGATACGCAGTATTTT. Its protein is CASNFSRGSGTDTQYF. The chain uses TRBV7-9 and TRBJ2-3; TRBD2 might be the D (6 bases). Germline CDR1 is SEHNR and CDR2 is FQNEAQ (reference sequence). Between the trimmed V and J ends, which lost 7 bases and 3 bases, there was a span of 20 bases. This CDR3 spans 16 amino acids.

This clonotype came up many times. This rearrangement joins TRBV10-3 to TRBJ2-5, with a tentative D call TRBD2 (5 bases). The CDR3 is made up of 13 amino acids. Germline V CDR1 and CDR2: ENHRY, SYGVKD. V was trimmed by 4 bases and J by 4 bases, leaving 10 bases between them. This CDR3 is CAISGSGRETQYF. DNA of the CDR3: TGTGCCATCAGTGGTTCTGGGAGAGAGACCCAGTACTTC.

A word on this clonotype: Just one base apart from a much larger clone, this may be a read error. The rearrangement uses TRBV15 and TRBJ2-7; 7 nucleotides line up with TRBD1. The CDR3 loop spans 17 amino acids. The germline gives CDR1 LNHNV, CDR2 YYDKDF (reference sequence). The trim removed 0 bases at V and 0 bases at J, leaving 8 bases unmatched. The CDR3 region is CATSRDPGQVSSYEQYF. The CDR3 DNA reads TGTGCCACCAGCAGAGATCCCGGACAGGTGAGCTCCTACGAGCAGTACTTC. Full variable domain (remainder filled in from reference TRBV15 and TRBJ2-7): DAMVIQNPRYQVTQFGKPVTLSCSQTLNHNVMYWYQQKSSQAPKLLFHYYDKDFNNEADTPDNFQSRRPNTSFCFLDIRSPGLGDTAMYLCATSRDPGQVSSYEQYFGPGTRLTVT.

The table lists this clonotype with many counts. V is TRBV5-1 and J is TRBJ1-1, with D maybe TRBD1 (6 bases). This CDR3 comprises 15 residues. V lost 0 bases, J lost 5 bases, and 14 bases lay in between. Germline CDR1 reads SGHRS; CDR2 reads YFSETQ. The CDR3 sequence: CASSLVQGTGTEAFF. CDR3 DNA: TGCGCCAGCAGCTTGGTACAGGGTACGGGGACTGAAGCTTTCTTT.

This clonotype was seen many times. The CDR3 DNA sequence: TGTGCCAGCAGTTTACAAGGACAGGGGTACACTGAAGCTTTCTTT. Protein product: CASSLQGQGYTEAFF. The V gene is TRBV27, the J gene TRBJ1-1; 9 bases map to TRBD1. CDR1 MNHEY and CDR2 SMNVEV come from the germline V gene (reference sequence). The CDR3 has 15 amino acids. Trimming cost V 2 bases and J 3 bases; bases outside gene matches: 4.

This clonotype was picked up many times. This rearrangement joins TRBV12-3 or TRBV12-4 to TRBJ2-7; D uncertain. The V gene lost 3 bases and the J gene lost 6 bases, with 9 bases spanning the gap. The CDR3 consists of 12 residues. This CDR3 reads CASSFRASEQYF. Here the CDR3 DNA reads TGTGCCAGCAGTTTTAGGGCTAGCGAGCAGTACTTC.

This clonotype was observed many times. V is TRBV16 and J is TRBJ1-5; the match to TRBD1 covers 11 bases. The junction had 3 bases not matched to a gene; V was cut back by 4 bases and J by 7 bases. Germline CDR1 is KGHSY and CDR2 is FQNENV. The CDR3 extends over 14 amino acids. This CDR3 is CASSLGQGGQPQHF. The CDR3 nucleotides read TGTGCCAGCAGCCTGGGACAGGGGGGCCAGCCCCAGCATTTT.

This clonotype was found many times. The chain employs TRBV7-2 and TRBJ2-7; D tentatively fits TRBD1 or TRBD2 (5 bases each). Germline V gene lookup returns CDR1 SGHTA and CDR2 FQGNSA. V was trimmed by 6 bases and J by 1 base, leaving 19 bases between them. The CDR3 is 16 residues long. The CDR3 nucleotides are TGTGCCAGCAGATTTCACGGGAACGGGGCATCCTACGAGCAGTACTTC. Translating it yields CASRFHGNGASYEQYF.

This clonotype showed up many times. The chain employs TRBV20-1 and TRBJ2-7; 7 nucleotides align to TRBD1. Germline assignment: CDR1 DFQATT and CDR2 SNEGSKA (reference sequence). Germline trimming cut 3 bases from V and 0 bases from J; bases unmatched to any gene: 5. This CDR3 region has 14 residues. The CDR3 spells CSAREAGGSYEQYF. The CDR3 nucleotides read TGCAGTGCTAGGGAGGCAGGGGGCTCCTACGAGCAGTACTTC.

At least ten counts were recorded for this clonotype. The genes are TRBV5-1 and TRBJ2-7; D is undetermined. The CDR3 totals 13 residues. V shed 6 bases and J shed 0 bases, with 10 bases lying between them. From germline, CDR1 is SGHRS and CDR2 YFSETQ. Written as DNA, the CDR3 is TGCGCCAGCACAAATACGGACTCCTACGAGCAGTACTTC. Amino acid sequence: CASTNTDSYEQYF.

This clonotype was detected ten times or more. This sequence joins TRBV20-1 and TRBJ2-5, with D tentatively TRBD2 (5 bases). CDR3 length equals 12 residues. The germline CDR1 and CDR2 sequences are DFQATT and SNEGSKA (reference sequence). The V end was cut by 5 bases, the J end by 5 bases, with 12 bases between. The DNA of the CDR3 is TGCAGTGCTTCAATACGGGGTGAGACCCAGTACTTC. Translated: CSASIRGETQYF.

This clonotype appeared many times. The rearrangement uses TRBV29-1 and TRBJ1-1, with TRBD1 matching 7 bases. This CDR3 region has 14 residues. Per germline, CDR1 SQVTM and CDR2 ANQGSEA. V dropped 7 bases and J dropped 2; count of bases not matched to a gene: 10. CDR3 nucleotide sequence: TGCAGCGGACAGGGAAGGTGGATTAACACTGAAGCTTTCTTT. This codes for CSGQGRWINTEAFF.

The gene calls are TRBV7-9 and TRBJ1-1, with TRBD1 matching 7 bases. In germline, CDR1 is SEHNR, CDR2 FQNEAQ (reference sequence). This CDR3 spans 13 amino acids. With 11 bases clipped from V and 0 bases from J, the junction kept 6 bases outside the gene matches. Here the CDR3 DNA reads TGTGCCTCGTGGGGACAGCTGAACACTGAAGCTTTCTTT. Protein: CASWGQLNTEAFF.

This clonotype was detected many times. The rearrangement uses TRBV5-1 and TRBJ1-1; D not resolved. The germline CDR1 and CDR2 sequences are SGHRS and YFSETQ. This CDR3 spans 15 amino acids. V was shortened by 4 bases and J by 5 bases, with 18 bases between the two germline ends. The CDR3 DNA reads TGCGCCAGCAGCAATTCGCGGGCCGCAATAACTGAAGCTTTCTTT. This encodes CASSNSRAAITEAFF.